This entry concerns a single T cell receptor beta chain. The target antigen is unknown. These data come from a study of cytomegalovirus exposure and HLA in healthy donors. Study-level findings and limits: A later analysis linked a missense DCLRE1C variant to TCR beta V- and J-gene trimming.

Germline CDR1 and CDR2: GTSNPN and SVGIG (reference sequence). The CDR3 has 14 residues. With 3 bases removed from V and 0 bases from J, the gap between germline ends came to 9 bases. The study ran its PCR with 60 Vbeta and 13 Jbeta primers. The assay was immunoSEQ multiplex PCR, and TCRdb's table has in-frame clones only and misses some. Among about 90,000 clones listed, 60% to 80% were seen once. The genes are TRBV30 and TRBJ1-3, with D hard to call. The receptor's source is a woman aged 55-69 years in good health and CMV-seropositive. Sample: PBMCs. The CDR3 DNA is TGTGCCTGGAGGGACTATTCCTCTGGAAACACCATATATTTT. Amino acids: CAWRDYSSGNTIYF.